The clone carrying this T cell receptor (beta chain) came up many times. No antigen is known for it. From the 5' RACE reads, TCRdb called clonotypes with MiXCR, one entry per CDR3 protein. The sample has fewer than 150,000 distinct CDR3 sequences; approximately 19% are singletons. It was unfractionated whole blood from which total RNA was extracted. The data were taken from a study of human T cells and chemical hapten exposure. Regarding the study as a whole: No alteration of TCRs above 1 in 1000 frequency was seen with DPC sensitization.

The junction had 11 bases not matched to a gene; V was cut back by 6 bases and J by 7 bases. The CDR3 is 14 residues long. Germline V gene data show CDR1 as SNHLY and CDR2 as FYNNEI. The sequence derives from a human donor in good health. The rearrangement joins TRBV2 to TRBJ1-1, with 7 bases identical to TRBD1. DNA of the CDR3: TGTGCCAGCAGCGTCGACCTACAGGGGAATGAAGCTTTCTTT. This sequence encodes CASSVDLQGNEAFF.